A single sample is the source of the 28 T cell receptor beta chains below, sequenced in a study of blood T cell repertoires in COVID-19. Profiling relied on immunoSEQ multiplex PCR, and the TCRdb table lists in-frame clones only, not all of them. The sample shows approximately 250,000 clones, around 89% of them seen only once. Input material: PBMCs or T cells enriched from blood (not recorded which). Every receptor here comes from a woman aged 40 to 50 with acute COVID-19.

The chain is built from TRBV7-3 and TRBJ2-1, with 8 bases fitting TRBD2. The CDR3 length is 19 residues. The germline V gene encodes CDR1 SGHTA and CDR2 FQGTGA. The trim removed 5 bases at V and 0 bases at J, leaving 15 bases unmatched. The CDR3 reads CASSTTRGGRTSSYNEQFF. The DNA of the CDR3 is TGTGCCAGCAGCACTACCCGCGGCGGGAGGACTAGCTCCTACAATGAGCAGTTCTTC.

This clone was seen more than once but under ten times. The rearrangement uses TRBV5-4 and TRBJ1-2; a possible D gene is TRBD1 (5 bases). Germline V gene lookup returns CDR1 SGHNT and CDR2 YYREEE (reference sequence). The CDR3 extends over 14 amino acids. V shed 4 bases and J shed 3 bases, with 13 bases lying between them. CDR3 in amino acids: CASSTRTTDYGYTF. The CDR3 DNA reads TGTGCCAGCAGCACCAGGACAACAGACTATGGCTACACCTTC.

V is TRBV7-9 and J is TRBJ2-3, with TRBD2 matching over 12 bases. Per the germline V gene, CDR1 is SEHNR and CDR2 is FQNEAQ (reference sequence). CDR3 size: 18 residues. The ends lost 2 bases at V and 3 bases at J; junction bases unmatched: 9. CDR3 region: CASSLSILAGGPTDTQYF. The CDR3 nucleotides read TGTGCCAGCAGCTTAAGTATCCTAGCGGGAGGGCCAACAGATACGCAGTATTTT.

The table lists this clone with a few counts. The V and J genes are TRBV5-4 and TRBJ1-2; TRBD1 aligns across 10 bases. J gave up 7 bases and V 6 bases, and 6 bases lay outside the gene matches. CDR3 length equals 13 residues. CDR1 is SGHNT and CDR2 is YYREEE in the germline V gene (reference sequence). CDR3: CASTPGQGFGYTF. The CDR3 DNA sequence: TGTGCCAGCACCCCGGGACAGGGGTTTGGCTACACCTTC.

The DNA of the CDR3 is TGTGCCAGCAGCTTGGCCGCGGGTTCTGGCAATCAGCCCCAGCATTTT. It specifies CASSLAAGSGNQPQHF. The chain has TRBV5-8 and TRBJ1-5; the D is unclear. The ends were cut back, 0 bases at V and 2 bases at J, with 12 bases in the middle. CDR1 SGHTS and CDR2 YDEGEE come from the germline V gene. The CDR3 totals 16 residues.

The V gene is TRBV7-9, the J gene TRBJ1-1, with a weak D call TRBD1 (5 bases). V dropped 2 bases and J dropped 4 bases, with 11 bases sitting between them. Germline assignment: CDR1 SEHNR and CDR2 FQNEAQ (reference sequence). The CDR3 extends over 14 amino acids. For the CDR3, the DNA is TGTGCCAGCAGCTTACAATCAGGGTCCACTGAAGCTTTCTTT. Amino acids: CASSLQSGSTEAFF.

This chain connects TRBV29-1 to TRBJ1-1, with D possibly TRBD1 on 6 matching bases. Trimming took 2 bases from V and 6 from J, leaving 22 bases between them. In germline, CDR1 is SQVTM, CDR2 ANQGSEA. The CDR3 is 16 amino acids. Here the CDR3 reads CSVEPHQGPGYAEAFF. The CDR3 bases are TGCAGCGTTGAACCCCACCAGGGGCCCGGCTATGCTGAAGCTTTCTTT. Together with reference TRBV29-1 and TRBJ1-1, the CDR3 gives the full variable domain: SAVISQKPSRDICQRGTSLTIQCQVDSQVTMMFWYRQQPGQSLTLIATANQGSEATYESGFVIDKFPISRPNLTFSTLTVSNMSPEDSSIYLCSVEPHQGPGYAEAFFGQGTRLTVV.

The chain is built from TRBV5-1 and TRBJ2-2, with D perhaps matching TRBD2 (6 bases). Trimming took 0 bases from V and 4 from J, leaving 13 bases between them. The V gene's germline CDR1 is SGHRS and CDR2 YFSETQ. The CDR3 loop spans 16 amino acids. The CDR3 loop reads CASSLVGGSVTGELFF. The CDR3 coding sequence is TGCGCCAGCAGCTTGGTGGGGGGATCGGTCACCGGGGAGCTGTTTTTT.

CDR3 residues: CASSPRTSGDDEQFF. For the CDR3, the DNA is TGTGCCAGCTCGCCAAGAACTAGCGGGGACGATGAGCAGTTCTTC. V usage is TRBV18 and J usage is TRBJ2-1, with 10 nucleotides matching TRBD2. V lost 6 bases, J lost 8 bases, and 10 bases stayed unmatched. CDR1 and CDR2 from the germline V gene are KGHSH and LQKENI. CDR3 size: 15 residues.

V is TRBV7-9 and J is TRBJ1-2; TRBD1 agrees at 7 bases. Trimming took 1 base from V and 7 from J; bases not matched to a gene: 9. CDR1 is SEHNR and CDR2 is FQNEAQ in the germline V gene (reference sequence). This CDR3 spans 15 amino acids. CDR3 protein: CASSLGGRQGGGYTF. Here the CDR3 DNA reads TGTGCCAGCAGCTTAGGAGGTCGTCAGGGGGGTGGCTACACCTTC.

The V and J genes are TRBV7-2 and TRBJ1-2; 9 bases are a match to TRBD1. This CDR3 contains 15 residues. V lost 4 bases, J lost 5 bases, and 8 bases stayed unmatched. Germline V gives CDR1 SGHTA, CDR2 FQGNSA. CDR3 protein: CASSSRTGVGYGYTF. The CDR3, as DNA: TGTGCCAGCAGCTCTAGGACAGGGGTCGGATATGGCTACACCTTC.

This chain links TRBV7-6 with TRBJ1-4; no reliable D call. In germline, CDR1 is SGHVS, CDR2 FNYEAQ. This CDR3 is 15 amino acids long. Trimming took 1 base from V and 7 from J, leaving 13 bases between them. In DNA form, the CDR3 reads TGTGCCAGCAGCTTAGGTCGCCAGGCCGGTGAAAAACTGTTTTTT. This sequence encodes CASSLGRQAGEKLFF.

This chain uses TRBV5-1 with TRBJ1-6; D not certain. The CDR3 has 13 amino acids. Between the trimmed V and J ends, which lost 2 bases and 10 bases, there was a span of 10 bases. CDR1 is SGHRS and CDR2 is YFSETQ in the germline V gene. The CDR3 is CASSFEGRSPLHF. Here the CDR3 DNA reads TGCGCCAGCAGCTTTGAAGGGAGGTCACCCCTCCACTTT.

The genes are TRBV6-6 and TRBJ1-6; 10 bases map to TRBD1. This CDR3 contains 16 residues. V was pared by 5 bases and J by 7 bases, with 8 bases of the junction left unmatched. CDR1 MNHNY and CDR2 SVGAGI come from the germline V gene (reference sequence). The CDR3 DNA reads TGTGCCAGCAGTAGACAGGGGGCCCCCTCCAATTCACCCCTCCACTTT. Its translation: CASSRQGAPSNSPLHF.

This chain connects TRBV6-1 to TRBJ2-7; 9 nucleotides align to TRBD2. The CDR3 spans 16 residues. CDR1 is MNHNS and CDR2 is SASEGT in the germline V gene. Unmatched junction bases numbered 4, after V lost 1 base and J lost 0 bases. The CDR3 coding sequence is TGTGCCAGCAGTGAAGGCCCTAGCGGGACCTCCTACGAGCAGTACTTC. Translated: CASSEGPSGTSYEQYF.

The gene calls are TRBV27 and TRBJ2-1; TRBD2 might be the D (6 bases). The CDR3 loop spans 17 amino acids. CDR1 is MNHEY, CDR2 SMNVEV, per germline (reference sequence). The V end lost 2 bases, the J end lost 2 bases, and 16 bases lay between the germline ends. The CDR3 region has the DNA TGTGCCAGCAGTTTAGGGGCCGGATTAGCGGCCTACAATGAGCAGTTCTTC. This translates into CASSLGAGLAAYNEQFF.

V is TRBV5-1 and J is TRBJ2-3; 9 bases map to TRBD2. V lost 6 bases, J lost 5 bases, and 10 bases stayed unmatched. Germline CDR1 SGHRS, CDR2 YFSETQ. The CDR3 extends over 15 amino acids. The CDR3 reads CASNPAGLALDTQYF. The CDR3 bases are TGCGCCAGCAATCCGGCGGGACTAGCTCTAGATACGCAGTATTTT.

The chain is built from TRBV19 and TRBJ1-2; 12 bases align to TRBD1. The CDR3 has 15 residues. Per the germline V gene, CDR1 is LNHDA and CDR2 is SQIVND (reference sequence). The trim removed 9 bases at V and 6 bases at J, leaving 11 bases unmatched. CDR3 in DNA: TGTGCCAGCCGGGACAGGGGGCGTCCGGGGGATGGCTACACCTTC. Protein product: CASRDRGRPGDGYTF.

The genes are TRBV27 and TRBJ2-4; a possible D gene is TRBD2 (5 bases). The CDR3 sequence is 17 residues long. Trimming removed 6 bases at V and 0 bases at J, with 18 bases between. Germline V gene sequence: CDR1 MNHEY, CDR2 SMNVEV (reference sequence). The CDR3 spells CASSPSSQPLAKNIQYF. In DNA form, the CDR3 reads TGTGCCAGCAGCCCCTCTAGCCAGCCACTAGCCAAAAACATTCAGTACTTC.

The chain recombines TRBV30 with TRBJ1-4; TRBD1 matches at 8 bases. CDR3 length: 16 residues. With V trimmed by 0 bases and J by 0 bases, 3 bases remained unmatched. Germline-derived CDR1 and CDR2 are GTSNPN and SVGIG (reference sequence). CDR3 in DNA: TGTGCCTGGAGTGTAGGACAGGGAACAACTAATGAAAAACTGTTTTTT. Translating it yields CAWSVGQGTTNEKLFF.

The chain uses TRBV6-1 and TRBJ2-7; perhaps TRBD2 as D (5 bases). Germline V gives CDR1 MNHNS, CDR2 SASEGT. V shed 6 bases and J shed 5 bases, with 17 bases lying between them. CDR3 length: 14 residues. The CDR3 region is CASRTGKAKDEQYV. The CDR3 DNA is TGTGCCAGCAGGACCGGGAAAGCCAAGGACGAGCAGTACGTC.

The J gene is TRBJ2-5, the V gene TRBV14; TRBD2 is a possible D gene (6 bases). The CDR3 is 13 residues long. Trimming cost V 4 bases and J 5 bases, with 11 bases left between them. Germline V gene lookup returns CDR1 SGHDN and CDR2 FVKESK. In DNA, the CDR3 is TGTGCCAGCAGCCGACTAGGGGTGGAGACCCAGTACTTC. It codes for CASSRLGVETQYF.

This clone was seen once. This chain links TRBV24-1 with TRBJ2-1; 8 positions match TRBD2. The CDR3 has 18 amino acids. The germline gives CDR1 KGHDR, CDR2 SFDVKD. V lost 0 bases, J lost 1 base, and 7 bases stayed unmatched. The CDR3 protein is CATSDLRSGGRSYNEQFF. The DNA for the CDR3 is TGTGCCACCAGTGATTTGAGGTCTGGCGGGAGGTCCTACAATGAGCAGTTCTTC.

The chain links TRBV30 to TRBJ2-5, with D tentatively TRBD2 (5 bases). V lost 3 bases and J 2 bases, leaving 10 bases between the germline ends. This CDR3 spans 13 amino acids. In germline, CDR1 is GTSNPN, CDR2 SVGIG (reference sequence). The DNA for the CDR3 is TGTGCCTGGAGCCTAGGCGGGCAAGAGACCCAGTACTTC. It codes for CAWSLGGQETQYF. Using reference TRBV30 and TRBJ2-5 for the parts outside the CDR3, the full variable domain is SQTIHQWPATLVQPVGSPLSLECTVEGTSNPNLYWYRQAAGRGLQLLFYSVGIGQISSEVPQNLSASRPQDRQFILSSKKLLLSDSGFYLCAWSLGGQETQYFGPGTRLLVL.

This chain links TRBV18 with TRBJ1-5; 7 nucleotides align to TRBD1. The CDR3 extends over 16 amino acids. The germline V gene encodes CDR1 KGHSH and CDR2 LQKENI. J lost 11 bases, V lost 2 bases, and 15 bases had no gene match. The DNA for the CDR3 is TGTGCCAGCTCACCAACGAACGACAGGGATCTTAGGGCCCAGCATTTT. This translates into CASSPTNDRDLRAQHF.

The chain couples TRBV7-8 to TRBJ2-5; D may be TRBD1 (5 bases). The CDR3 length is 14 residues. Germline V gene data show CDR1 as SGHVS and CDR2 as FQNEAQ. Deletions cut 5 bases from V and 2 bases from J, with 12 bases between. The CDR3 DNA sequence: TGTGCCAGCAGCCCCCCCAGGGAACAAGAGACCCAGTACTTC. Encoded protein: CASSPPREQETQYF.

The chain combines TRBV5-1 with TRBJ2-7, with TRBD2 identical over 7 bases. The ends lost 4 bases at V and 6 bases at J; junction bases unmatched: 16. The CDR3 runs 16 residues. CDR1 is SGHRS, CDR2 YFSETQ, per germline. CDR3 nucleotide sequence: TGCGCCAGCAGCCCGATTAAAAGCGGGACTCTTGGCGAGCAGTACTTC. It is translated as CASSPIKSGTLGEQYF.

The CDR3 bases are TGTGCCAGCAGTTTGTTCGACAGGGGCGGCTACACCTTC. Encoded protein: CASSLFDRGGYTF. This chain connects TRBV28 to TRBJ1-2; TRBD1 aligns across 8 bases. CDR1 MDHEN and CDR2 SYDVKM come from the germline V gene. The trim removed 3 bases at V and 8 bases at J, leaving 5 bases unmatched. The CDR3 length is 13 residues.